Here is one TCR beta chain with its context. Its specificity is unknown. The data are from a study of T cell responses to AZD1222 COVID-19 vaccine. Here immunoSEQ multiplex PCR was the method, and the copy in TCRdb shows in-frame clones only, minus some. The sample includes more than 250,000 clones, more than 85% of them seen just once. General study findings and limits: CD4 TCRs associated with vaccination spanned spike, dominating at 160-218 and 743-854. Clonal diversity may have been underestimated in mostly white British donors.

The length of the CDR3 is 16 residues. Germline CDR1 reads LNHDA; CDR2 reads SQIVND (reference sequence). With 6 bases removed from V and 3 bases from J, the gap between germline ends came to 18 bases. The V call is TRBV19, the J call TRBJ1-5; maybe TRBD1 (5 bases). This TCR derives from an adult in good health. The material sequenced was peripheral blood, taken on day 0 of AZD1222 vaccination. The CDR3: CASRPSLGGFNQPQHF. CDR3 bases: TGTGCCAGTAGACCGTCCCTTGGGGGATTCAATCAGCCCCAGCATTTT.